This T cell receptor beta chain emerged from a study of T cell responses to AZD1222 COVID-19 vaccine. Unmatched junction bases numbered 8, after V lost 4 bases and J lost 4 bases. The germline CDR1 and CDR2 sequences are SGHRS and YFSETQ. The length of the CDR3 is 15 residues. Assay used: immunoSEQ multiplex PCR; TCRdb lists only in-frame clones, some missing. The sample lists fewer than 150,000 clones, about nine tenths occurring once. Pooled samples include second doses given at about 4 or 12 weeks. This chain links TRBV5-1 with TRBJ1-3, with 7 bases that match TRBD1. The receptor comes from an adult who received the AZD1222 COVID-19 vaccine. The sequenced sample was peripheral blood, obtained 28 days after the second AZD1222 dose. The CDR3 here is CASSRAGTEGNTIYF. The CDR3 DNA reads TGCGCCAGCAGCAGAGCCGGGACAGAGGGAAACACCATATATTTT. The whole variable domain, filled in from reference TRBV5-1 and TRBJ1-3, reads KAGVTQTPRYLIKTRGQQVTLSCSPISGHRSVSWYQQTPGQGLQFLFEYFSETQRNKGNFPGRFSGRQFSNSRSEMNVSTLELGDSALYLCASSRAGTEGNTIYFGEGSWLTVV.